Below, 16 T cell receptor beta chains from the same sample are listed, as sequenced in a study of control samples from healthy donors and cancer patients (dated by TCRdb to the early 2020s). Library preparation employed the immunoSEQ multiplex PCR assay. In its TCRdb copy, this immuneACCESS table keeps in-frame sequences only and misses some clones. Where compared with another copy, unresolved V genes explain less than half of these, and the others have no known cause. Present in this sample are around 30,000 clones, approximately 90% of which were seen just once. The ten largest account for 1.6% of the sample. Sequencing input: PBMCs. These receptors were collected from a woman aged 40 to 49 with lung cancer.

This chain links TRBV5-8 with TRBJ2-5; no clear D. V shed 0 bases and J shed 2 bases, with 2 bases lying between them. From germline, CDR1 is SGHTS and CDR2 YDEGEE. CDR3 length: 12 residues. The CDR3 DNA reads TGTGCCAGCAGCTTGGTACAAGAGACCCAGTACTTC. It encodes CASSLVQETQYF. Full variable domain (remainder filled in from reference TRBV5-8 and TRBJ2-5): EAGVTQSPTHLIKTRGQQATLRCSPISGHTSVYWYQQALGLGLQFLLWYDEGEERNRGNFPPRFSGRQFPNYSSELNVNALELEDSALYLCASSLVQETQYFGPGTRLLVL.

This clone was observed a handful of times. The J gene is TRBJ2-3, the V gene TRBV6-4; tentatively, D is TRBD2 (5 bases). V dropped 4 bases and J dropped 1 base, with 15 bases sitting between them. The CDR3 is 16 residues long. CDR1 is MRHNA, CDR2 SNTAGT, per germline. The CDR3 sequence: CASSASAVGGTDTQYF. CDR3 nucleotide sequence: TGTGCCAGCAGTGCTTCAGCGGTCGGGGGCACAGATACGCAGTATTTT.

This clone occurred once. This rearrangement joins TRBV3-1 (or the pseudogene TRBV3-2) to TRBJ2-7; no firm D call. The V end lost 0 bases, the J end lost 5 bases, and 11 bases lay between the germline ends. Germline V gene data show CDR1 as LGHDT and CDR2 as YNNKEL (reference sequence). This CDR3 spans 14 amino acids. The CDR3 reads CASSQDSRFDEQYF. The CDR3 region has the DNA TGTGCCAGCAGCCAAGATTCTAGATTCGACGAGCAGTACTTC.

The chain combines TRBV30 with TRBJ1-1; the D gene is possibly TRBD1 (6 bases). This CDR3 is built from 12 residues. V dropped 6 bases and J dropped 2 bases, with 10 bases sitting between them. Germline lookup yields CDR1 GTSNPN and CDR2 SVGIG (reference sequence). In DNA, the CDR3 is TGTGCCTGCCGGGACATTAACACTGAAGCTTTCTTT. It codes for CACRDINTEAFF.

The rearrangement uses TRBV7-8 and TRBJ1-1; 7 bases are a match to TRBD1. Unmatched junction bases numbered 4, after V lost 3 bases and J lost 9 bases. Germline V gene data show CDR1 as SGHVS and CDR2 as FQNEAQ. This CDR3 has 12 residues. The CDR3 DNA reads TGTGCCAGCAGCTTCGACAGGGACCAAGCTTTCTTT. Amino acid sequence: CASSFDRDQAFF.

This chain uses TRBV10-3 with TRBJ2-5; D may match TRBD1 or TRBD2 (5 bases each). CDR1 is ENHRY and CDR2 is SYGVKD in the germline V gene. This CDR3 has 13 amino acids. Trimming removed 6 bases at V and 5 bases at J, with 13 bases between. The CDR3 DNA is TGTGCCATCAGATCGGGGCTGGATGAGACCCAGTACTTC. Amino acid sequence: CAIRSGLDETQYF.

V usage is TRBV9 and J usage is TRBJ1-1; no clear D gene. Looked up from germline, CDR1 is SGDLS and CDR2 is YYNGEE. The CDR3 loop spans 14 amino acids. The V end lost 4 bases, the J end lost 1 base, and 11 bases lay between the germline ends. For the CDR3, the DNA is TGTGCCAGCAGCCCTGGATCTTCGAACACTGAAGCTTTCTTT. Amino acid sequence: CASSPGSSNTEAFF. The full variable domain, in which reference TRBV9 and TRBJ1-1 provide the parts outside the CDR3, is DSGVTQTPKHLITATGQRVTLRCSPRSGDLSVYWYQQSLDQGLQFLIQYYNGEERAKGNILERFSAQQFPDLHSELNLSSLELGDSALYFCASSPGSSNTEAFFGQGTRLTVV.

The chain combines TRBV19 with TRBJ1-1; weak D call: TRBD1 (6 bases). V gave up 5 bases and J gave up 1 base, with 20 bases separating them. The V gene's germline CDR1 is LNHDA and CDR2 SQIVND (reference sequence). The CDR3 contains 17 residues. The DNA of the CDR3 is TGTGCCAGTAGTTCCAGGACAGTAGGTCCTCGGAACACTGAAGCTTTCTTT. As protein: CASSSRTVGPRNTEAFF.

The chain links TRBV18 to TRBJ2-7, with D possibly called TRBD1 or TRBD2 (5 bases each). The V end lost 4 bases, the J end lost 6 bases, and 13 bases lay between the germline ends. Germline assignment: CDR1 KGHSH and CDR2 LQKENI. The CDR3 contains 13 residues. The CDR3 is CASSLGTRGEQYF. The CDR3 DNA reads as TGTGCCAGCTCACTCGGGACCCGGGGCGAGCAGTACTTC.

The table lists this clone with a count of one. The CDR3 coding sequence is TGCGCCAGCAGTGAGTCAGAACAGACCCAGCATTTT. This translates into CASSESEQTQHF. The rearrangement links TRBV10-2 to TRBJ1-5; D not resolved. Deletions cut 0 bases from V and 11 bases from J, with 8 bases between. In germline, CDR1 is WSHSY, CDR2 SAAADI. The length of the CDR3 is 12 residues.

The gene calls are TRBV9 and TRBJ1-3, with D perhaps TRBD1 (5 bases). Germline loops: CDR1 SGDLS, CDR2 YYNGEE. Trimming took 4 bases from V and 1 from J, leaving 15 bases between them. The CDR3 consists of 16 residues. In nucleotides, the CDR3 is TGTGCCAGCAGCTTTGGGGGACTTACTTCTGGAAACACCATATATTTT. Protein sequence: CASSFGGLTSGNTIYF.

The J gene is TRBJ1-6, the V gene TRBV27; D unclear. Trimming pared 6 bases from V and 1 base from J, leaving 10 bases between. Germline assignment: CDR1 MNHEY and CDR2 SMNVEV (reference sequence). The CDR3 covers 15 residues. The CDR3 reads CASSPVGSYNSPLHF. The CDR3 DNA reads TGTGCCAGCAGCCCGGTAGGGTCCTATAATTCACCCCTCCACTTT.

This chain connects TRBV5-5 to TRBJ1-5; D unresolved. Germline lookup yields CDR1 SGHKS and CDR2 YYEKEE (reference sequence). The CDR3 length is 13 residues. V lost 2 bases and J lost 4, with 7 bases in between. The CDR3 reads CASSFGLNQPQHF. The DNA for the CDR3 is TGTGCCAGCAGCTTCGGTCTAAATCAGCCCCAGCATTTT.

V gene TRBV5-4 combines with J gene TRBJ2-7, with 9 bases matching TRBD1. The germline gives CDR1 SGHNT, CDR2 YYREEE (reference sequence). The CDR3 runs to 16 residues. V trimming: 2 bases; J trimming: 5 bases; junction bases outside the gene matches: 11. CDR3 protein: CASSFTNRGRWDEQYF. CDR3 bases: TGTGCCAGCAGCTTTACCAACAGGGGGCGCTGGGACGAGCAGTACTTC. Complete variable domain (other parts from reference TRBV5-4 and TRBJ2-7): ETGVTQSPTHLIKTRGQQVTLRCSSQSGHNTVSWYQQALGQGPQFIFQYYREEENGRGNFPPRFSGLQFPNYSSELNVNALELDDSALYLCASSFTNRGRWDEQYFGPGTRLTVT.

The chain couples TRBV4-3 to TRBJ1-6; D unclear. The germline V gene has CDR1 LGHNA and CDR2 YSLEER. V was shortened by 1 base and J by 5 bases, with 6 bases between the two germline ends. The CDR3 sequence is 14 residues long. The CDR3 spells CASSQGRNNSPLHF. The CDR3 nucleotides are TGCGCCAGCAGCCAAGGACGGAATAATTCACCCCTCCACTTT.

V is TRBV3-1 (or the pseudogene TRBV3-2) and J is TRBJ1-1; no clear D. Germline V gene sequence: CDR1 LGHDT, CDR2 YNNKEL (reference sequence). V dropped 0 bases and J dropped 6 bases, with 11 bases sitting between them. The CDR3 runs to 14 residues. CDR3 sequence reads: CASSQDQNGSEAFF. The CDR3 DNA reads TGTGCCAGCAGCCAAGATCAGAATGGGTCTGAAGCTTTCTTT.